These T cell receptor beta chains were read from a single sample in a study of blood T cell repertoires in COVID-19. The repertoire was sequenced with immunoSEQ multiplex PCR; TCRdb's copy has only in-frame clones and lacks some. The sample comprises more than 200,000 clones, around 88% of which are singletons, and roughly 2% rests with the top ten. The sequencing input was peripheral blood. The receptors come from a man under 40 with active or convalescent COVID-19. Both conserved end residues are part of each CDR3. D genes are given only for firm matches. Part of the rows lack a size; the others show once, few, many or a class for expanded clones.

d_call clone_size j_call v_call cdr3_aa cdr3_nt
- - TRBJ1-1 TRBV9 CASSVRQNVGLNTEAFF TGTGCCAGCAGCGTAAGACAGAACGTGGGGCTGAACACTGAAGCTTTCTTT
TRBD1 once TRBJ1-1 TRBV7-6 CASSSQTGGLNTEAFF TGTGCCAGCAGCTCCCAGACAGGGGGATTGAACACTGAAGCTTTCTTT
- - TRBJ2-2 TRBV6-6 CASSYSGGGNTGELFF TGTGCCAGCAGTTATTCTGGGGGCGGAAACACCGGGGAGCTGTTTTTT
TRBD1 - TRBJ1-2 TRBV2 CASSGTGVNYGYTF TGTGCCAGCAGTGGGACAGGAGTCAACTATGGCTACACCTTC
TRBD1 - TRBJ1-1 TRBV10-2 CASRRDRGSTEAFF TGCGCCAGCAGGAGAGACAGGGGGAGTACTGAAGCTTTCTTT
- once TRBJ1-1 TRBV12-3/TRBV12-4 CAASRDTNTEAFF TGTGCCGCGTCCCGGGACACCAACACTGAAGCTTTCTTT
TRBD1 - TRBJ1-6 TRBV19 CASSNRWTGSQVTGSYSPLHF TGTGCCAGTAGCAACCGATGGACAGGATCTCAGGTGACAGGGTCTTATTCACCCCTCCACTTT
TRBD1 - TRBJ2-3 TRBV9 CASSITGGFLDTQYF TGTGCCAGCAGCATCACAGGGGGCTTCCTAGATACGCAGTATTTT
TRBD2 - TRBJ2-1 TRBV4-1 CASSQDWPHLAGDLSYNEQFF TGCGCCAGCAGCCAAGATTGGCCCCATTTAGCGGGGGATCTCTCCTACAATGAGCAGTTCTTC
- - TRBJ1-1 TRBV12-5 CASGFERAEAFF TGTGCTAGTGGTTTTGAGAGGGCTGAAGCTTTCTTT
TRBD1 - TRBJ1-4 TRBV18 CASSPPIGQGANEKLFF TGTGCCAGCTCACCACCAATAGGACAGGGGGCGAATGAAAAACTGTTTTTT
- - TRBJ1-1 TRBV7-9 CASSLSGGMNTEAFF TGTGCCAGCAGCTTGTCGGGTGGTATGAACACTGAAGCTTTCTTT
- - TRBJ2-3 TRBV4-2 CASSPGVVGLEDTQYF TGTGCCAGCAGCCCCGGGGTTGTCGGGCTCGAAGATACGCAGTATTTT
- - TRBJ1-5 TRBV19 CGFDSGQPQHF TGTGGGTTCGATTCGGGTCAGCCCCAGCATTTT
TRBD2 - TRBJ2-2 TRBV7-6 CASSPGGITGELFF TGTGCCAGCAGCCCCGGGGGGATCACCGGGGAGCTGTTTTTT
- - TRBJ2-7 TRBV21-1 CASQAAGPKHYEQYF TGTGCCAGCCAAGCAGCGGGGCCCAAACACTACGAGCAGTACTTC
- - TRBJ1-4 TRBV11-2 CASSSQGRRNEKLFF TGTGCCAGCAGCTCTCAGGGGCGGAGAAATGAAAAACTGTTTTTT
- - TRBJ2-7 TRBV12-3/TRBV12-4 CASTLSGEVEQYF TGTGCCAGCACCCTGAGCGGTGAAGTTGAGCAGTACTTC
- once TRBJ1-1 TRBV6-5 CASSYSRGVGEAFF TGTGCCAGCAGTTACTCCCGGGGTGTCGGTGAAGCTTTCTTT
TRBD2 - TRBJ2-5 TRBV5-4 CASSLVRGGALETQYF TGTGCCAGCAGCTTGGTACGCGGGGGGGCGCTGGAGACCCAGTACTTC
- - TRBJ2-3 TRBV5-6 CASARWRGSTDTQYF TGTGCCAGCGCACGTTGGAGGGGCTCCACAGATACGCAGTATTTT
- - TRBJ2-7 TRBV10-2 CASSGGRGHSYEQYF TGCGCCAGCAGTGGAGGGCGGGGGCACTCCTACGAGCAGTACTTC
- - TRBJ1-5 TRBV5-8 CASSPGGGRNQPQHF TGTGCCAGCAGTCCCGGCGGGGGCCGCAATCAGCCCCAGCATTTT
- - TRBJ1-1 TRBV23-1 CASSQFCGTEAFF TGCGCCAGCAGTCAATTTTGCGGGACTGAAGCTTTCTTT
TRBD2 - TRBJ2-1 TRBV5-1 CASSPLGSGGASSRNEQFF TGCGCCAGCAGCCCCCTGGGAAGCGGGGGGGCCAGCAGTCGCAATGAGCAGTTCTTC
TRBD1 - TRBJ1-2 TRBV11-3 CASSPEDDRAANYGYTF TGTGCCAGCAGCCCCGAGGACGACAGGGCCGCTAACTATGGCTACACCTTC
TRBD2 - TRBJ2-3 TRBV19 CASSIYSGRMGTDTQYF TGTGCCAGTAGTATATATAGCGGGAGAATGGGAACAGATACGCAGTATTTT
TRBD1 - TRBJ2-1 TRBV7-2 CASRLGGRNEQFF TGTGCCAGCAGACTAGGGGGCAGGAATGAGCAGTTCTTC
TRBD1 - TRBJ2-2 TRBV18 CASSPRQGTTGELFF TGTGCCAGCTCACCAAGACAGGGGACCACCGGGGAGCTGTTTTTT
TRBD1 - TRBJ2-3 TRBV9 CASSVGTGDFPDTQYF TGTGCCAGCAGCGTAGGGACAGGGGATTTTCCCGATACGCAGTATTTT
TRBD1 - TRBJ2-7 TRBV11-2 CASSLTYTDRDYYEQYF TGTGCCAGCAGCTTAACGTACACGGACAGGGATTACTACGAGCAGTACTTC
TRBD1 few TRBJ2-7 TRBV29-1 CSVTGTDPYEQYF TGCAGCGTTACGGGGACAGACCCCTACGAGCAGTACTTC
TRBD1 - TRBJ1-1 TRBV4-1 CASSLSRDRVGAFF TGCGCCAGCAGCCTGTCCCGGGACAGGGTTGGAGCTTTCTTT
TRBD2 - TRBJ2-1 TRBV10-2 CASIGTSGVLDEQFF TGCGCCAGCATTGGTACTAGCGGGGTCCTTGATGAGCAGTTCTTC
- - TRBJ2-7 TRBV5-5 CASHLGPGVHEQYF TGTGCCAGCCACCTCGGGCCAGGGGTCCACGAGCAGTACTTC
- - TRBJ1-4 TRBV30 CAWSVRGNLRYEKLFF TGTGCCTGGAGTGTACGGGGGAATCTTCGCTATGAAAAACTGTTTTTT
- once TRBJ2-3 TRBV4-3 CASSQTLADRTDTQYF TGCGCCAGCAGCCAAACTTTAGCGGACCGCACAGATACGCAGTATTTT
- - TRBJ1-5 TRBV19 CASRVGGQPQHF TGTGCCAGTAGGGTGGGGGGGCAGCCCCAGCATTTT
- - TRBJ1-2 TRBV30 CAWRQKGGANGYTF TGTGCCTGGAGACAAAAGGGGGGGGCCAATGGCTACACCTTC
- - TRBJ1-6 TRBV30 CAQQQGRNSPLHF TGTGCTCAACAACAGGGTAGGAATTCACCCCTCCACTTT
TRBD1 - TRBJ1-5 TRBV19 CASSQGQGADNQPQHF TGTGCCAGTAGTCAGGGACAGGGGGCTGACAATCAGCCCCAGCATTTT
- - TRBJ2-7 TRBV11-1 CASSWKRGYEQYF TGTGCCAGCAGCTGGAAAAGGGGTTACGAGCAGTACTTC
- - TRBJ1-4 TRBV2 CASSEWTAGSEKLFF TGTGCCAGCAGCGAATGGACGGCTGGGAGTGAAAAACTGTTTTTT
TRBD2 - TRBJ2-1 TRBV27 CASRERLAGYNEQFF TGTGCCAGCCGGGAACGACTAGCGGGGTACAATGAGCAGTTCTTC
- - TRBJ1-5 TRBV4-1 CASSRDLGGNQPQHF TGCGCCAGCAGCCGCGACCTTGGAGGGAATCAGCCCCAGCATTTT
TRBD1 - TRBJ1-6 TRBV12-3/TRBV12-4 CASSRQGTPLHF TGTGCCAGCAGCCGACAGGGTACACCCCTCCACTTT
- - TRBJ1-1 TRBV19 CASTSTRDTAEAFF TGTGCCAGTACCTCCACCCGGGACACGGCGGAAGCTTTCTTT
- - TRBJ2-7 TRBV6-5 CASSNGQEQYF TGTGCCAGCAGTAACGGACAAGAGCAGTACTTC
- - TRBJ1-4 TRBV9 CASSVGNPGGGEKLFF TGTGCCAGCAGCGTTGGTAACCCCGGGGGTGGTGAAAAACTGTTTTTT
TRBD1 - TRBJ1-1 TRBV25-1 CASRETGTGEASEAFF TGTGCCAGCAGAGAGACCGGGACAGGGGAAGCGTCTGAAGCTTTCTTT
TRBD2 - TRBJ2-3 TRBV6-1 CASSEEAGGDTQYF TGTGCCAGCAGTGAAGAAGCGGGGGGGGATACGCAGTATTTT